This T cell receptor beta chain is from a study of PD-1 blockade in classical Hodgkin lymphoma. With no exception, relapse followed autologous stem cell transplantation in all patients, and brentuximab vedotin exposure varied. Using immunoSEQ multiplex PCR, the repertoire was profiled, and TCRdb retains in-frame clones only, with some absent. The sample includes approximately 73,000 clones, approximately 94% of them seen just once. Germline trimming cut 6 bases from V and 2 bases from J; bases unmatched to any gene: 12. The CDR3 runs 18 residues. In germline, CDR1 is MNHEY, CDR2 SMNVEV (reference sequence).

This TCR was recovered from a human donor with classical Hodgkin lymphoma. This sample comprised peripheral blood mononuclear cells (PBMCs), obtained at baseline. The chain is built from TRBV27 and TRBJ2-1; 11 nucleotides align to TRBD2. The CDR3 here is CASRVGWGLAEPYNEQFF. The CDR3 nucleotides are TGTGCCAGCAGGGTTGGTTGGGGACTAGCGGAGCCCTACAATGAGCAGTTCTTC.